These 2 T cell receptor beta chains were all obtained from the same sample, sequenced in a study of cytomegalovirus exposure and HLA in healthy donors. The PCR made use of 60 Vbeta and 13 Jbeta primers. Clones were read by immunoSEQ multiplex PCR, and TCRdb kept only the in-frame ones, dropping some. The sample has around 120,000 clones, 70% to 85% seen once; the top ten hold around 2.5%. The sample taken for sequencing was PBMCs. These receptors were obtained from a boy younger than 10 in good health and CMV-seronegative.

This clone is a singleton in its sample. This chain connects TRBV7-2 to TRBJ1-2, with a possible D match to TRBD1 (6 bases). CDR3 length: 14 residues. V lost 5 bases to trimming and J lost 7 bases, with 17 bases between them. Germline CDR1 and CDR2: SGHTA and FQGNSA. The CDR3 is CASSLPPGHSGYTF. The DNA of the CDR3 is TGTGCCAGCAGCCTGCCTCCGGGACATAGTGGCTACACCTTC.

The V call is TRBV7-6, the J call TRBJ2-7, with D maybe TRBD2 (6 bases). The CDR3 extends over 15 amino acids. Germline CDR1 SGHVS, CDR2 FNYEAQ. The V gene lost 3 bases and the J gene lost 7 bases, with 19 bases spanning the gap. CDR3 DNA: TGTGCCAGCAGCTTTGCGGGTGGGCCGGAGGGAGAGCAGTACTTC. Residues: CASSFAGGPEGEQYF.